These 17 T cell receptor beta chains share one sample of origin, sequenced in a study of cytomegalovirus exposure and HLA in healthy donors. Researchers ran the PCR with 60 Vbeta and 13 Jbeta primers. Data came from immunoSEQ multiplex PCR; TCRdb stores just in-frame clones and leaves some out. The top ten clones hold 9.5% to 13% of a sample with approximately 71,000 clones, 72% of them seen once. Sequencing was carried out using PBMCs. These receptors were taken from a woman aged 40 to 50 in good health and CMV-seropositive.

The rearrangement links TRBV6-4 to TRBJ2-3, with TRBD2 matching 8 bases. Germline V CDR1 and CDR2: MRHNA, SNTAGT. V shed 5 bases, J shed 1 base, and the junction held 5 bases outside the gene matches. The CDR3 is made up of 15 amino acids. The CDR3 loop reads CASSQNSGGTDTQYF. In nucleotides, the CDR3 is TGTGCCAGCAGTCAGAATAGCGGGGGCACAGATACGCAGTATTTT.

The chain links TRBV25-1 to TRBJ2-6; D not certain. Per the germline V gene, CDR1 is MGHDK and CDR2 is SYGVNS. V lost 3 bases and J 0 bases, leaving 3 bases between the germline ends. The CDR3 covers 14 residues. CDR3 residues: CASSDSSGANVLTF. For the CDR3, the DNA is TGTGCCAGCAGTGACAGCTCTGGGGCCAACGTCCTGACTTTC.

This chain connects TRBV7-7 to TRBJ2-1; possibly TRBD2 for D (6 bases). The CDR3 length is 15 residues. Per the germline V gene, CDR1 is SSHAT and CDR2 is FNYEAQ (reference sequence). The V end was cut by 1 base, the J end by 1 base, with 8 bases between. CDR3 nucleotide sequence: TGTGCCAGCAGCTTAGGGGGGGTTTCCTACAATGAGCAGTTCTTC. Protein product: CASSLGGVSYNEQFF. Based on the CDR3 plus reference TRBV7-7 and TRBJ2-1, the full variable domain is GAGVSQSPRYKVTKRGQDVTLRCDPISSHATLYWYQQALGQGPEFLTYFNYEAQPDKSGLPSDRFSAERPEGSISTLTIQRTEQRDSAMYRCASSLGGVSYNEQFFGPGTRLTVL.

The CDR3 region is CASSLEGRGGGSQHF. The CDR3 DNA reads as TGTGCCAGCAGCTTAGAGGGAAGAGGGGGGGGATCCCAGCATTTT. This rearrangement joins TRBV7-2 to TRBJ1-5; tentatively, D is TRBD1 (6 bases). Germline CDR1 and CDR2: SGHTA and FQGNSA. V was pared by 1 base and J by 11 bases, with 18 bases between. CDR3 length: 15 amino acids.

CDR3 sequence: CAITGTGELFF. CDR3 DNA: TGTGCCATCACAGGGACCGGGGAGCTGTTTTTT. The chain joins TRBV10-3 to TRBJ2-2, with D possibly TRBD1 on 5 matching bases. Germline CDR1 and CDR2: ENHRY and SYGVKD. Between the trimmed V and J ends, which lost 7 bases and 5 bases, there was a span of 5 bases. The CDR3 has 11 amino acids.

The chain couples TRBV6-1 to TRBJ1-2; TRBD1 matches at 9 bases. Germline V lookup: CDR1 MNHNS, CDR2 SASEGT. V trimming: 5 bases; J trimming: 11 bases; junction bases outside the gene matches: 9. This CDR3 has 13 amino acids. The CDR3 region is CASSQGGQGGYTF. In DNA form, the CDR3 reads TGTGCCAGCAGTCAAGGGGGACAGGGTGGGTACACCTTC.

This sequence joins TRBV9 and TRBJ2-7; TRBD1 might be the D (5 bases). The length of the CDR3 is 14 residues. Germline V CDR1 and CDR2: SGDLS, YYNGEE. Trimming left V 4 bases short and J 5 bases short, with 16 bases between. CDR3 nucleotides: TGTGCCAGCAGCCCCAGGGTATCGGGCCACGAGCAGTACTTC. This gives the protein CASSPRVSGHEQYF.

This chain joins TRBV9 and TRBJ1-1; no reliable D call. CDR3 length: 15 residues. The V end lost 0 bases, the J end lost 1 base, and 10 bases lay between the germline ends. Germline V lookup: CDR1 SGDLS, CDR2 YYNGEE. The CDR3 coding sequence is TGTGCCAGCAGCGTAGCTCACAGCGGGAACACTGAAGCTTTCTTT. Translated, it gives CASSVAHSGNTEAFF.

The chain has TRBV19 and TRBJ1-5; D unresolved. V lost 4 bases to trimming and J lost 3 bases, with 10 bases between them. CDR1 is LNHDA and CDR2 is SQIVND in the germline V gene (reference sequence). The CDR3 contains 14 residues. In DNA form, the CDR3 reads TGTGCCAGTAGTACCCACAGAGACAATCAGCCCCAGCATTTT. This gives the protein CASSTHRDNQPQHF.

This clone is a singleton in its sample. The chain is built from TRBV9 and TRBJ1-6; D unclear. Germline lookup yields CDR1 SGDLS and CDR2 YYNGEE. With 0 bases removed from V and 10 bases from J, the gap between germline ends came to 20 bases. The CDR3 runs to 17 residues. The CDR3, as DNA: TGTGCCAGCAGCGTAGGTGAACAGCTTACCTCGGGGTCACCCCTCCACTTT. This translates into CASSVGEQLTSGSPLHF.

The gene calls are TRBV4-2 and TRBJ1-1, with D possibly TRBD1 on 6 matching bases. V shed 2 bases and J shed 1 base, with 8 bases lying between them. From germline, CDR1 is LGHNA and CDR2 YNFKEQ. This CDR3 comprises 14 residues. This CDR3 reads CASSQNRANTEAFF. DNA for the CDR3: TGTGCCAGCAGCCAAAACAGGGCGAACACTGAAGCTTTCTTT.

The V and J genes are TRBV11-2 and TRBJ1-6; 9 bases agree with TRBD1. After removal of 5 bases from V and 10 bases from J, the junction contained 15 bases not matched to a gene. This CDR3 contains 17 residues. CDR1 is SGHAT, CDR2 FQNNGV, per germline. The CDR3 DNA is TGTGCCAGCAGCCTAGGTCGAGACAGGGGGAGAAAGTCACCCCTCCACTTT. Its protein is CASSLGRDRGRKSPLHF.

V usage is TRBV6-5 and J usage is TRBJ1-5; unclear D gene. The CDR3 contains 14 residues. Looked up from germline, CDR1 is MNHEY and CDR2 is SVGAGI. V was pared by 0 bases and J by 5 bases, with 8 bases between. The CDR3 sequence is CASSYSRYYQPQHF. CDR3 DNA: TGTGCCAGCAGTTACTCGCGGTACTATCAGCCCCAGCATTTT.

This chain links TRBV14 with TRBJ2-2, with no clear D. V gave up 4 bases and J gave up 0 bases, with 15 bases separating them. Germline CDR1 reads SGHDN; CDR2 reads FVKESK. CDR3 length equals 17 residues. CDR3 loop: CASSPARTAANTGELFF. In DNA, the CDR3 is TGTGCCAGCAGCCCGGCCAGAACCGCGGCGAACACCGGGGAGCTGTTTTTT. Variable domain in full (rest from reference TRBV14 and TRBJ2-2): EAGVTQFPSHSVIEKGQTVTLRCDPISGHDNLYWYRRVMGKEIKFLLHFVKESKQDESGMPNNRFLAERTGGTYSTLKVQPAELEDSGVYFCASSPARTAANTGELFFGEGSRLTVL.

The chain combines TRBV30 with TRBJ2-7, with TRBD1 matching 7 bases. This CDR3 is 14 amino acids long. Germline CDR1 and CDR2: GTSNPN and SVGIG (reference sequence). V was clipped by 5 bases and J by 2 bases; unmatched bases: 9. The CDR3 region is CAWGDRGGTYEQYF. The CDR3 DNA reads as TGTGCCTGGGGGGACAGAGGGGGTACCTACGAGCAGTACTTC.

The chain is built from TRBV5-1 and TRBJ1-2; D unresolved. Germline CDR1 is SGHRS and CDR2 is YFSETQ. The germline V and J ends were trimmed by 0 bases and 6 bases, with 15 bases remaining between them. The CDR3 sequence is 15 residues long. The CDR3 spells CASSLGYGLSHGYTF. Written as DNA, the CDR3 is TGCGCCAGCAGCTTGGGATATGGACTTTCTCATGGCTACACCTTC.

V and J are TRBV7-6 and TRBJ2-3, with 9 positions matching TRBD1. The CDR3 consists of 15 residues. From germline, CDR1 is SGHVS and CDR2 FNYEAQ. V gave up 5 bases and J gave up 3 bases; unmatched junction bases: 6. Here the CDR3 DNA reads TGTGCCAGCAGCCGGTCCGGGACAGGGACAGATACGCAGTATTTT. Translation: CASSRSGTGTDTQYF.